This T cell receptor (beta chain) was recorded in a study of post-analysis software for immune sequencing data. On the study more broadly: Recorded disease courses covered relapsing-remitting, secondary progressive and progressive-relapsing multiple sclerosis. Some patients had no subtype annotation.

Comments on this clonotype: Its antigen is not known.

Unique molecular identifiers were built into the TCR beta cDNA libraries. Each batch of about 0.95 to 11 million T cells produced hundreds of thousands of cDNA molecules. One entry per CDR3 protein results from TCRdb running MiXCR on the PCR reads. The data contain about half a million distinct CDR3 sequences, around 40% of them singletons. General observations from the study: Significantly lower normalized Chao1 diversity was found in patients with multiple sclerosis relative to controls. Samples from a shared batch, those prepared together, strongly co-clustered by F measure. There were five or six TRBV segments more frequent in patients than controls, and TRBV5-6, TRBV5-1 and TRBV20-1 were among them.

Germline lookup yields CDR1 MNHNS and CDR2 SASEGT. V lost 8 bases and J 5 bases, leaving 8 bases between the germline ends. CDR3 length equals 11 residues. The sequence was collected from a girl between 5 and 17 years old with multiple sclerosis. The material sequenced was blood. V is TRBV6-1 and J is TRBJ2-3; D perhaps matches TRBD2 (5 bases). In DNA form, the CDR3 reads TGTGCCAGCCGGGGTGGAGATACGCAGTATTTT. Translating it yields CASRGGDTQYF.